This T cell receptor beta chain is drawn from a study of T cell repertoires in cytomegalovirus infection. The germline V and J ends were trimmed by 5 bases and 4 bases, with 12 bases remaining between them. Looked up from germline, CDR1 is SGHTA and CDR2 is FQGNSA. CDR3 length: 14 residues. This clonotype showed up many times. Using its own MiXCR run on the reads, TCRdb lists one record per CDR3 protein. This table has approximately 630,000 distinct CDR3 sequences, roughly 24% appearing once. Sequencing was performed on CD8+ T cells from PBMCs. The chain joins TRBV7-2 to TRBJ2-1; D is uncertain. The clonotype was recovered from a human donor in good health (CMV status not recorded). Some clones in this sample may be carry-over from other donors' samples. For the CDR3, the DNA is TGTGCCAGCAGCCCGTGGACCACGTACAATGAGCAGTTCTTC. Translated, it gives CASSPWTTYNEQFF.